This T cell receptor (beta chain) emerged from a study of blood T cell repertoires in COVID-19 (dated by TCRdb to between 2020 and 2021). About the full investigation: Samples covering the acute and convalescent phases of COVID-19 were provided by collaborators in the United States, Italy and Spain. The material from the prospective study consisted of cDNA or gDNA derived from T cells, B-cell-depleted T cells, or PBMCs. Subjects who had been exposed to COVID-19, were actively infected with it, or had recovered from it provided the deeply sampled blood TCRbeta repertoires that made up the dataset. The repertoires were released in a freely available public database intended as a resource for research on the immune response to SARS-CoV-2. The samples were drawn from the first 160 participants of the ongoing ImmuneRACE study and from roughly 1,300 subjects provided by 6 global collaborators. Sample metadata almost always included a de-identified subject ID, COVID-19 status, age in years and sex. Where available, HLA class I and class II types were obtained from metadata supplied by the sample provider rather than from assay-based typing. The investigation overall reported the following: Clinical and demographic metadata were provided uncurated, with the amount varying by source and participant.

The collaborating institutions used their own protocols to collect whole blood in K2EDTA tubes. Collaborator samples were shipped for TCRbeta analysis as frozen whole blood, isolated PBMCs, or DNA extracted from either sample type. Turning to this clone: Its cognate antigen has yet to be identified. Per-nucleotide qualities are absent, and no much larger clonotype sits a single base away.

Including cysteine and phenylalanine, the CDR3 has 17 amino acids. Just CDR3 DNA is preserved here, 51 bases in frame from base 1. Sequences SGHTA (CDR1) and FQGNSA (CDR2) are obtained from the germline V gene. The junction carries 13 bases between V and J, which are trimmed by 1 base and 1 base respectively. The immunoSEQ Assay, a bias-controlled multiplex PCR, was used to amplify TCRbeta CDR3 regions from genomic DNA. From the authors' description of their analysis: The number of nucleated cells in each sample was estimated by amplification of reference gene primers within the assay. Sequence reads were collapsed and filtered to measure the absolute abundance of every unique TCRbeta CDR3 rearrangement. Productive Simpson clonality was computed per sample as the square root of Simpson's diversity index over productive rearrangements. TCRdb took over this immuneACCESS table, retaining in-frame rearrangements with V and J assigned. Such tables are incomplete; in checked studies, under half of the missing clones stem from an unresolved V gene, and the remainder is unexplained. V and J calls and clone size follow that table, whereas D and trimming were derived from the DNA. This sample has just over 150,000 clones in its table, and 85% to 95% of those were observed once. About 4.5% of the sample is held by the ten biggest clonotypes.

The TCR was taken from a woman in her fifties or sixties with acute or convalescent COVID-19. The rearrangement combines TRBV7-2 with TRBJ2-2; TRBD1 is a possible D gene, resting on 5 matching bases. The sequenced material came from peripheral blood. The CDR3 in this case is CASSLGGGRGNTGELFF. The DNA sequence is as follows: TGTGCCAGCAGCTTAGGTGGTGGTAGGGGGAACACCGGGGAGCTGTTTTTT.